The clone carrying this T cell receptor beta chain was observed many times. The record originates from a study of regulatory T cells in long-lasting Graves disease. Time point reported: newly diagnosed GD, antithyroid drugs for less than 3 months. RNA isolated from PBMCs was used to make the TCR library. Researchers made TCR beta libraries by using iRepertoire HTBI primers and running Arm-PCR on CDR3 regions. Using its own MiXCR run on the multiplex PCR reads, TCRdb lists one record per CDR3 protein. The sample holds a few hundred thousand distinct CDR3 sequences, approximately 10% seen once. Trimming left V 5 bases short and J 4 bases short, with 8 bases between. Germline CDR1 reads SEHNR; CDR2 reads FQNEAQ (reference sequence). The CDR3 consists of 12 residues. The sample was also reused in another study, on T cells in Graves' hyperthyroidism and ophthalmopathy.

The source was peripheral blood mononuclear cells (PBMCs), collected at new diagnosis, from a patient treated with antithyroid drugs. This chain connects TRBV7-9 to TRBJ1-2, with D unclear. The sequence derives from a woman aged 18-29 years with Graves disease. DNA for the CDR3: TGTGCCAGCAGCCAGGCGCCCTATGGCTACACCTTC. It encodes CASSQAPYGYTF.